Below, one T cell receptor beta chain is given with its context. Its target is unknown. TCRdb reanalysed the 5' RACE reads using MiXCR and keeps one entry per CDR3 protein. The table has around 390,000 distinct CDR3 sequences, roughly 15% seen once; the top ten hold roughly a fifth. This record comes from a study of T-cell memory formation after mild COVID-19. Study outcomes and limitations: Shrinking CD4+ clones resided mostly in CM and EM, and CD8+ ones in EMRA. Researchers found some responding clones in pre-infection memory, a sign that cross-reactive memory joined.

The germline CDR1 and CDR2 sequences are SGHRS and YFSETQ. This CDR3 has 17 residues. Trimming removed 4 bases from V and 5 bases from J; junction bases left unmatched: 15. This rearrangement joins TRBV5-1 to TRBJ2-5; 9 nucleotides agree with TRBD1. Sequencing was done on a sample of PBMCs or a T cell subset sorted from them (not recorded which). The receptor was derived from a man younger than 30 who had mild COVID-19 (a few samples of this study predate the infection). Cell type and time point are not known. The chain's CDR3 is CASSKLPRDRVLETQYF. The CDR3 DNA reads as TGCGCCAGCAGCAAATTGCCCCGGGACAGGGTTCTGGAGACCCAGTACTTC.